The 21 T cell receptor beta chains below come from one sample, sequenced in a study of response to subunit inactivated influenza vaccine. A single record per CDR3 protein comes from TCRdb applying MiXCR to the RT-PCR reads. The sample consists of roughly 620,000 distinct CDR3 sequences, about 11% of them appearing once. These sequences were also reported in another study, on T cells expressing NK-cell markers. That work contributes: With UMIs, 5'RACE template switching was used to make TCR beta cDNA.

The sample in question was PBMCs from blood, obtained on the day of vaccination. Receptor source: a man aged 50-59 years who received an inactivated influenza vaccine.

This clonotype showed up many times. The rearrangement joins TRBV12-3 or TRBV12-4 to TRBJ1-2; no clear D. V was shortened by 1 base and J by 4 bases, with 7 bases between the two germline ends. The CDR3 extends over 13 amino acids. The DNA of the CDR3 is TGTGCCAGCAGTTTAGAGTTGGGCTATGGCTACACCTTC. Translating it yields CASSLELGYGYTF.

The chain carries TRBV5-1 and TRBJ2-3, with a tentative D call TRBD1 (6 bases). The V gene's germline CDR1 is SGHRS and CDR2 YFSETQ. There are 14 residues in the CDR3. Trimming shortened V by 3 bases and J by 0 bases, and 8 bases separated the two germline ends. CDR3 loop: CASSWDISTDTQYF. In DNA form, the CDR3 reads TGCGCCAGCAGCTGGGACATAAGCACAGATACGCAGTATTTT.

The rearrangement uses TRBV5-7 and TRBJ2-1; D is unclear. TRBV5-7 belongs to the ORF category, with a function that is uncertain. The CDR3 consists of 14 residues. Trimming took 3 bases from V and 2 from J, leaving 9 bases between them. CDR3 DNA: TGTGCCAGCAGCTCCTGGGTACCCTACAATGAGCAGTTCTTC. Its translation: CASSSWVPYNEQFF.

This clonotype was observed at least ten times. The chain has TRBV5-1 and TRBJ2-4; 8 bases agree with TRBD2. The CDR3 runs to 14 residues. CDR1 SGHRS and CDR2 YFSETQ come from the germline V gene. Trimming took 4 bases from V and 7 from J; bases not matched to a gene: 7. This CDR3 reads CASSGGTRSNIQYF. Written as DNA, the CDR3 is TGCGCCAGCAGCGGAGGGACTAGATCGAACATTCAGTACTTC.

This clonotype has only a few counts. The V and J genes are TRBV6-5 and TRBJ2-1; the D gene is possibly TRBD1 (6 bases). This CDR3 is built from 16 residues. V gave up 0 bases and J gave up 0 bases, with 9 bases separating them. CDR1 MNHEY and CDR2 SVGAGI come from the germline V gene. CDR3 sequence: CASSYSFRGSYNEQFF. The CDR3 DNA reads TGTGCCAGCAGTTACTCATTCAGGGGCTCCTACAATGAGCAGTTCTTC.

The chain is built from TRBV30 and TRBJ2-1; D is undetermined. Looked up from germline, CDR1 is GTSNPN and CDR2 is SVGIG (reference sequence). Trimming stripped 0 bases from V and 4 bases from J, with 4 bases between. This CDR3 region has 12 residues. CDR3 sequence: CAWSVQYNEQFF. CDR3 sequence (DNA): TGTGCCTGGAGTGTACAGTACAATGAGCAGTTCTTC.

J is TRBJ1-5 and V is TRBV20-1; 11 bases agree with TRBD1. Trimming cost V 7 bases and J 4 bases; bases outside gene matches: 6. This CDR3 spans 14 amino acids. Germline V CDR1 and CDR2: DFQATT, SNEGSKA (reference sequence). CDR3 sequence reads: CSVGTGGMNQPQHF. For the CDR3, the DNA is TGCAGTGTAGGGACAGGGGGGATGAATCAGCCCCAGCATTTT.

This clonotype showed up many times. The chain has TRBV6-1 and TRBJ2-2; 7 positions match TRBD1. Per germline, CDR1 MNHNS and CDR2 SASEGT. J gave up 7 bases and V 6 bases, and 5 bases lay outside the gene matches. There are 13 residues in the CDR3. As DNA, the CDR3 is TGTGCCAGCAGCCTGGACAGGAGCGGGGAGCTGTTTTTT. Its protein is CASSLDRSGELFF.

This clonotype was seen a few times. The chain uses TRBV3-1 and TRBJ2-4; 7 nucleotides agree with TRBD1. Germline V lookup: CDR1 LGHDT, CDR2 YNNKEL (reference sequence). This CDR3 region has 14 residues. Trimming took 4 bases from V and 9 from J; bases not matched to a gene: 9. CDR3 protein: CASSLGDRVGIQYF. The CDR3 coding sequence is TGTGCCAGCAGCCTTGGAGACAGGGTCGGCATTCAGTACTTC. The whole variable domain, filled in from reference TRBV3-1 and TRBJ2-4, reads DTAVSQTPKYLVTQMGNDKSIKCEQNLGHDTMYWYKQDSKKFLKIMFSYNNKELIINETVPNRFSPKSPDKAHLNLHINSLELGDSAVYFCASSLGDRVGIQYFGAGTRLSVL.

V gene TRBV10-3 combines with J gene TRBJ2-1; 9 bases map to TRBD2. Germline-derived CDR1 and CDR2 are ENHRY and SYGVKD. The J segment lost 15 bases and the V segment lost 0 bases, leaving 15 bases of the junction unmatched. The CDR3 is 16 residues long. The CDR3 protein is CAISESIGGRAPVTFF. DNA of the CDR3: TGTGCCATCAGTGAGTCGATTGGCGGGAGGGCCCCGGTCACGTTCTTC.

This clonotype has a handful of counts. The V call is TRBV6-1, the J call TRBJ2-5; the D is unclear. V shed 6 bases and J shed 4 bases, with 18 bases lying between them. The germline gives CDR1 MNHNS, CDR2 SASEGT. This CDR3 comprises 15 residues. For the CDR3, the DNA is TGTGCCAGCAGAGGCCAAGTCGGTGACCCAGAGACCCAGTACTTC. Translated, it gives CASRGQVGDPETQYF.

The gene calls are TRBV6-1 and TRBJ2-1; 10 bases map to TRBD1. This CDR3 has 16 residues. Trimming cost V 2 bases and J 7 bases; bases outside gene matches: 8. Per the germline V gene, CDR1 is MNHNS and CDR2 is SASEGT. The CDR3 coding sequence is TGTGCCAGCAGTGAAAGTCTGGGACAGGGGCGGAATGAGCAGTTCTTC. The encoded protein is CASSESLGQGRNEQFF.

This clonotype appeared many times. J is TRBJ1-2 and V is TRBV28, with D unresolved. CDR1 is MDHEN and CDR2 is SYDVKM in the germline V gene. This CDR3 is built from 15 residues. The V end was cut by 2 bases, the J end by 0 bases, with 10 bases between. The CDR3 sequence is CASSLRVGANYGYTF. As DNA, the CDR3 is TGTGCCAGCAGTTTACGTGTAGGAGCTAACTATGGCTACACCTTC.

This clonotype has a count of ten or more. CDR3 nucleotide sequence: TGCGCCAGCAGCCCACAGTCGGGGGTTACCGGGGAGCTGTTTTTT. This encodes CASSPQSGVTGELFF. This chain joins TRBV5-1 and TRBJ2-2, with a tentative D call TRBD2 (6 bases). The CDR3 is 15 residues long. Germline V gene sequence: CDR1 SGHRS, CDR2 YFSETQ. Trimming pared 4 bases from V and 5 bases from J, leaving 15 bases between.

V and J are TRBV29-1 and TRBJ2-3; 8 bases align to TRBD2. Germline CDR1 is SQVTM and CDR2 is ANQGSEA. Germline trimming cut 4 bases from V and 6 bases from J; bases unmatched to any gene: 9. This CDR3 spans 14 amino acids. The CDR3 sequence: CSVGSSGRGDTQYF. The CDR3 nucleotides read TGCAGCGTTGGATCCAGCGGGAGAGGGGATACGCAGTATTTT.

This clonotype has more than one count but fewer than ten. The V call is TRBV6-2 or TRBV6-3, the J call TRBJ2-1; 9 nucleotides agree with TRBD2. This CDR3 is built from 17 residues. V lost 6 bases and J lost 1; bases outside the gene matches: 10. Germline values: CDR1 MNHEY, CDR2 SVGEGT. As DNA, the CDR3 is TGTGCCAGCAGCCCCGGTCCAGCGGGGGGATCCTACAATGAGCAGTTCTTC. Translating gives CASSPGPAGGSYNEQFF.

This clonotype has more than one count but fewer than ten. The CDR3 coding sequence is TGTGCCAGCAGGGGACTAGCTCTCTCCACAGATACGCAGTATTTT. Amino acids: CASRGLALSTDTQYF. The chain combines TRBV6-2 or TRBV6-3 with TRBJ2-3; 9 bases agree with TRBD2. There are 15 residues in the CDR3. V was clipped by 6 bases and J by 2 bases; unmatched bases: 6. CDR1 and CDR2 from the germline V gene are MNHEY and SVGEGT.

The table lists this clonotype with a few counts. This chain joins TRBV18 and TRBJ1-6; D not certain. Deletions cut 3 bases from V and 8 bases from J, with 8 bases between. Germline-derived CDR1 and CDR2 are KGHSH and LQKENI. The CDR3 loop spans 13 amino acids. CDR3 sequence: CASSPQADSPLHF. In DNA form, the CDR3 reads TGTGCCAGCTCACCCCAGGCTGATTCACCCCTCCACTTT.

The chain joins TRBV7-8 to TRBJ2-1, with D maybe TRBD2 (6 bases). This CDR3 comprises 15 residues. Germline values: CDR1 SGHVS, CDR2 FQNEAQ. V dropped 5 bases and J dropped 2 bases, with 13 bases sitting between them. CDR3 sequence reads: CASSRSEGPYNEQFF. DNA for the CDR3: TGTGCCAGCAGCAGGTCGGAGGGTCCCTACAATGAGCAGTTCTTC.

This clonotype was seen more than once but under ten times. Written as DNA, the CDR3 is TGTGCCAGTAGTAGCGGGACGGTCGGGACCCAGTACTTC. Residues: CASSSGTVGTQYF. V usage is TRBV19 and J usage is TRBJ2-5; TRBD2 might be the D (6 bases). V was cut by 4 bases and J by 7 bases, with 13 bases left in between. There are 13 residues in the CDR3. Germline CDR1 is LNHDA and CDR2 is SQIVND (reference sequence).

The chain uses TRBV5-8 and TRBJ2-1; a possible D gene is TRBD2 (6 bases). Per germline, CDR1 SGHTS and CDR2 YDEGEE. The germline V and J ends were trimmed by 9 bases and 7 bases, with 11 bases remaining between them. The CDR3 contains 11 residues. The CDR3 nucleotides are TGTGCCATCCCGACTAGGAATGAGCAGTTCTTC. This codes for CAIPTRNEQFF.